This record concerns one T cell receptor (beta chain) sequence. Its antigen is still unknown. PCR or immunohistochemistry showed mismatch repair deficiency in every enrolled patient. TCRs were sequenced from a few patients responding to pembrolizumab. The sample is drawn from a study of PD-1 blockade in mismatch repair-deficient tumors. Study overall: Patients had about 13 mismatch repair-deficient cancer types and were previously treated and progressing.

Looked up from germline, CDR1 is MNHEY and CDR2 is SVGAGI. The V end was cut by 2 bases, the J end by 7 bases, with 9 bases between. The CDR3 is 12 residues long. The table came from immunoSEQ multiplex PCR; TCRdb's copy has only in-frame clones and leaves some out. The sample has about 100,000 clones, 82% seen once. Findings of the study overall: Tumor-resident clones, often absent from pretreatment blood, expanded after pembrolizumab and then contracted.

This receptor was identified in an adult with mismatch repair-deficient cancer. The gene calls are TRBV6-5 and TRBJ2-7, with a weak D call TRBD2 (5 bases). This specimen was peripheral blood, taken 35 to 37 weeks after starting pembrolizumab. The CDR3 region has the DNA TGTGCCAGCAGTTACACCCGGGGTGAGCAGTACTTC. It translates to CASSYTRGEQYF.